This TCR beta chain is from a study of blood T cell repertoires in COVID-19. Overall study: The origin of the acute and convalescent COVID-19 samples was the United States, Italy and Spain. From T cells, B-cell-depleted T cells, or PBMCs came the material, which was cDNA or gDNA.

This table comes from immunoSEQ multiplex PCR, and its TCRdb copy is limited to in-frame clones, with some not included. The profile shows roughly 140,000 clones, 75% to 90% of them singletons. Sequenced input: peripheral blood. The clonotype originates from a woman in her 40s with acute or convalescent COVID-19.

CDR3 in amino acids: CAIGRSGLGTDTQYF. The DNA for the CDR3 is TGTGCCATCGGACGATCGGGACTCGGCACAGATACGCAGTATTTT. This rearrangement joins TRBV10-3 to TRBJ2-3, with D tentatively TRBD2 (6 bases). CDR3 length equals 15 residues. Germline V gives CDR1 ENHRY, CDR2 SYGVKD. The V gene lost 8 bases and the J gene lost 1 base, with 16 bases spanning the gap.